These 25 T cell receptor beta chains were sequenced from one sample in a study of T cell responses to AZD1222 COVID-19 vaccine. This table comes from immunoSEQ multiplex PCR, and its TCRdb copy is limited to in-frame clones, with some not included. The data contain around 200,000 clones, roughly 92% of them singletons. Sequenced here: peripheral blood, sampled 28 days after the second AZD1222 dose. These receptor sequences come from an adult who received the AZD1222 COVID-19 vaccine.

The rearrangement uses TRBV18 and TRBJ2-7, with D uncertain. Per the germline V gene, CDR1 is KGHSH and CDR2 is LQKENI. This CDR3 spans 14 amino acids. The V gene lost 2 bases and the J gene lost 4 bases, with 12 bases spanning the gap. CDR3 bases: TGTGCCAGCTCACCAGGGGATAAAGGGTACGAGCAGTACTTC. Its protein product is CASSPGDKGYEQYF.

This chain uses TRBV5-1 with TRBJ2-3; D gene ambiguous. With 2 bases removed from V and 2 bases from J, the gap between germline ends came to 9 bases. This CDR3 is 14 amino acids long. CDR1 SGHRS and CDR2 YFSETQ come from the germline V gene. CDR3 in amino acids: CASSFRASTDTQYF. CDR3 bases: TGCGCCAGCAGCTTTAGGGCATCCACAGATACGCAGTATTTT.

The chain recombines TRBV19 with TRBJ1-2; D is unresolved. In germline, CDR1 is LNHDA, CDR2 SQIVND (reference sequence). The V and J ends lost 4 bases and 3 bases respectively, with 9 bases between them. The CDR3 totals 13 residues. This CDR3 reads CASSNEAYYGYTF. For the CDR3, the DNA is TGTGCCAGTAGTAACGAGGCCTACTATGGCTACACCTTC.

The gene calls are TRBV6-6 and TRBJ1-1; D is uncertain. The germline gives CDR1 MNHNY, CDR2 SVGAGI (reference sequence). This CDR3 region has 12 residues. Trimming stripped 10 bases from V and 2 bases from J, with 11 bases between. As DNA, the CDR3 is TGTGCCACCAAAAACATTAACACTGAAGCTTTCTTT. Translation: CATKNINTEAFF.

The J gene is TRBJ1-4, the V gene TRBV2, with D perhaps TRBD1 (6 bases). V lost 4 bases and J lost 8, with 14 bases in between. The CDR3 contains 14 residues. Germline assignment: CDR1 SNHLY and CDR2 FYNNEI. The CDR3 DNA follows: TGTGCCAGCAGTGCAGGGGTCGCCGGGGAAAAACTGTTTTTT. Translated: CASSAGVAGEKLFF.

J is TRBJ1-2 and V is TRBV3-1 (or the pseudogene TRBV3-2); 9 bases fit TRBD1. The V and J ends lost 1 base and 2 bases, in that order; junction bases with no gene match: 2. CDR1 and CDR2 (germline): LGHDT, YNNKEL (reference sequence). This CDR3 is 15 amino acids long. CDR3 residues: CASSQAGTGNYGYTF. For the CDR3, the DNA is TGTGCCAGCAGCCAAGCCGGGACAGGGAACTATGGCTACACCTTC.

The chain employs TRBV27 and TRBJ2-5; 8 positions match TRBD1. Looked up from germline, CDR1 is MNHEY and CDR2 is SMNVEV (reference sequence). The CDR3 has 13 residues. The ends lost 5 bases at V and 5 bases at J; junction bases unmatched: 4. The CDR3 here is CASSDTGGETQYF. The CDR3 DNA reads as TGTGCCAGCAGTGATACAGGGGGGGAGACCCAGTACTTC.

The chain joins TRBV20-1 to TRBJ2-7; possibly TRBD1 for D (6 bases). This CDR3 region has 14 residues. CDR1 is DFQATT, CDR2 SNEGSKA, per germline (reference sequence). Trimming shortened V by 3 bases and J by 7 bases, and 19 bases separated the two germline ends. The CDR3 sequence is CSASKAGATREQYF. For the CDR3, the DNA is TGCAGTGCTAGTAAGGCAGGGGCAACGAGGGAGCAGTACTTC.

The chain is built from TRBV4-1 and TRBJ1-4; D is perhaps TRBD1 (6 bases). V was clipped by 4 bases and J by 7 bases, with 25 bases between them. The CDR3 is 18 residues long. CDR1 and CDR2 (germline): MGHRA, YSYEKL. The CDR3 DNA is TGCGCCAGCAGCCCTTACTCGGGAGGGGGGCGAAGGGGTGAAAAACTGTTTTTT. Translated: CASSPYSGGGRRGEKLFF.

This clone was detected once. This chain links TRBV5-1 with TRBJ2-7; maybe TRBD1 (5 bases). The CDR3 covers 13 residues. CDR1 is SGHRS, CDR2 YFSETQ, per germline. V lost 1 base and J lost 2, with 7 bases in between. The CDR3, as DNA: TGCGCCAGCAGCTTGAGGGGAACCTACGAGCAGTACTTC. It specifies CASSLRGTYEQYF.

CDR3 DNA: TGTGCCAGTAGCACAGGACAGGGCTACAATGAGCAGTTCTTC. Translation gives CASSTGQGYNEQFF. The chain joins TRBV19 to TRBJ2-1, with 8 bases aligning to TRBD1. J lost 3 bases, V lost 6 bases, and 4 bases had no gene match. The CDR3 totals 14 residues. CDR1 LNHDA and CDR2 SQIVND come from the germline V gene (reference sequence).

This clone was detected only once. The chain combines TRBV28 with TRBJ1-3; perhaps TRBD1 as D (5 bases). Trimming cost V 4 bases and J 4 bases, with 23 bases left between them. The CDR3 spans 18 residues. Per germline, CDR1 MDHEN and CDR2 SYDVKM. The CDR3 protein is CASSSPPGQGERGNTIYF. In nucleotides, the CDR3 is TGTGCCAGCAGTTCCCCCCCGGGGCAGGGAGAGAGAGGAAACACCATATATTTT.

For this clone: Other DNA sequences in this specimen translate into the identical CDR3. The rearrangement joins TRBV7-8 to TRBJ2-7, with D possibly TRBD1 on 6 matching bases. Trimming took off 1 base at V and 1 base at J, with 8 bases between the two ends. The CDR3 is 14 residues long. CDR1 is SGHVS and CDR2 is FQNEAQ in the germline V gene. The DNA for the CDR3 is TGTGCCAGCAGCTTAGGGGGGCCGTCCTACGAGCAGTACTTC. Encoded protein: CASSLGGPSYEQYF.

This chain joins TRBV6-6 and TRBJ2-5; 9 bases map to TRBD2. CDR1 MNHNY and CDR2 SVGAGI come from the germline V gene (reference sequence). The ends lost 4 bases at V and 3 bases at J; junction bases unmatched: 9. There are 16 residues in the CDR3. The CDR3 nucleotides read TGTGCCAGCAGTTCCCCCCAGGCGGGAGGGAAAGAGACCCAGTACTTC. It encodes CASSSPQAGGKETQYF.

The chain employs TRBV7-9 and TRBJ2-2; D is ambiguous. Trimming took off 3 bases at V and 0 bases at J, with 8 bases between the two ends. Germline lookup yields CDR1 SEHNR and CDR2 FQNEAQ (reference sequence). The CDR3 has 15 amino acids. The CDR3 sequence is CASSFLTANTGELFF. CDR3 nucleotide sequence: TGTGCCAGCAGCTTTCTAACGGCGAACACCGGGGAGCTGTTTTTT.

CDR3 residues: CASSLNGQGNTEAFF. Written as DNA, the CDR3 is TGTGCCAGCAGCTTAAATGGACAGGGGAACACTGAAGCTTTCTTT. The rearrangement joins TRBV7-3 to TRBJ1-1; TRBD1 matches 8 bases. The CDR3 runs 15 residues. The junction had 2 bases not matched to a gene; V was cut back by 1 base and J by 1 base. Germline V gene data show CDR1 as SGHTA and CDR2 as FQGTGA.

This clone was picked up one time. V gene TRBV6-5 combines with J gene TRBJ1-5; TRBD1 agrees at 7 bases. Germline values: CDR1 MNHEY, CDR2 SVGAGI. The CDR3 consists of 15 residues. V shed 4 bases, J shed 5 bases, and the junction held 8 bases outside the gene matches. CDR3 residues: CASSSAGGGDQPQHF. The CDR3 DNA follows: TGTGCCAGCAGTTCTGCAGGGGGAGGGGATCAGCCCCAGCATTTT.

This clone was seen once. The chain recombines TRBV11-1 with TRBJ1-1; 7 bases match TRBD1. The CDR3 extends over 12 amino acids. V gave up 6 bases and J gave up 4 bases; unmatched junction bases: 2. CDR1 is SGHAT, CDR2 FQDESV, per germline (reference sequence). The DNA of the CDR3 is TGTGCCAGCAGGGCAGGGGGCACTGAAGCTTTCTTT. Residues: CASRAGGTEAFF. Supplemented by reference TRBV11-1 and TRBJ1-1, the full variable domain reads EAEVAQSPRYKITEKSQAVAFWCDPISGHATLYWYRQILGQGPELLVQFQDESVVDDSQLPKDRFSAERLKGVDSTLKIQPAELGDSAMYLCASRAGGTEAFFGQGTRLTVV.

This chain uses TRBV10-3 with TRBJ1-1; D is unclear. The CDR3 is 14 residues long. V was pared by 8 bases and J by 1 base, with 14 bases between. Germline V CDR1 and CDR2: ENHRY, SYGVKD. CDR3 bases: TGTGCCATCCGAGCCCGGACGGAGAACACTGAAGCTTTCTTT. Translated: CAIRARTENTEAFF.

This clone occurred once. The rearrangement uses TRBV9 and TRBJ2-1; TRBD2 agrees at 8 bases. The J segment lost 4 bases and the V segment lost 4 bases, leaving 4 bases of the junction unmatched. Per the germline V gene, CDR1 is SGDLS and CDR2 is YYNGEE. The CDR3 loop spans 14 amino acids. CDR3 in amino acids: CASSRLAGYNEQFF. The DNA of the CDR3 is TGTGCCAGCAGCAGGCTAGCGGGTTACAATGAGCAGTTCTTC. The full variable domain, completed using reference TRBV9 and TRBJ2-1, is DSGVTQTPKHLITATGQRVTLRCSPRSGDLSVYWYQQSLDQGLQFLIQYYNGEERAKGNILERFSAQQFPDLHSELNLSSLELGDSALYFCASSRLAGYNEQFFGPGTRLTVL.

This sequence joins TRBV6-5 and TRBJ1-5, with TRBD1 identical over 9 bases. Germline V gene data show CDR1 as MNHEY and CDR2 as SVGAGI. The CDR3 has 14 amino acids. With 3 bases clipped from V and 9 bases from J, the junction kept 6 bases outside the gene matches. CDR3 sequence reads: CASSYTDRGGPQHF. The CDR3 region has the DNA TGTGCCAGCAGTTATACGGACAGGGGAGGGCCCCAGCATTTT.

The V gene is TRBV28, the J gene TRBJ1-2; possible D gene TRBD1, 6 bases. The CDR3 consists of 15 residues. Germline CDR1 and CDR2: MDHEN and SYDVKM. The V end was cut by 2 bases, the J end by 7 bases, with 17 bases between. CDR3: CASSLQGIGLFGYTF. DNA for the CDR3: TGTGCCAGCAGTTTACAGGGGATTGGATTATTTGGCTACACCTTC.

This chain joins TRBV4-1 and TRBJ1-1; a possible D gene is TRBD1 (5 bases). The CDR3 is made up of 17 amino acids. The V end was cut by 0 bases, the J end by 0 bases, with 14 bases between. Germline lookup yields CDR1 MGHRA and CDR2 YSYEKL. The CDR3 nucleotides are TGCGCCAGCAGCCAAGATCAGGGTGCTTCGATGAACACTGAAGCTTTCTTT. The encoded protein is CASSQDQGASMNTEAFF.

This chain connects TRBV9 to TRBJ2-4; 10 bases line up with TRBD1. V lost 3 bases to trimming and J lost 7 bases; unmatched junction nucleotides: 4. The length of the CDR3 is 14 residues. Germline assignment: CDR1 SGDLS and CDR2 YYNGEE. CDR3 in amino acids: CASSDGTGVNIQYF. The CDR3, as DNA: TGTGCCAGCAGCGACGGGACAGGGGTGAACATTCAGTACTTC.

The V call is TRBV29-1, the J call TRBJ2-7, with 9 bases that match TRBD1. The CDR3 covers 13 residues. With V trimmed by 7 bases and J by 2 bases, 6 bases remained unmatched. Germline V gene data show CDR1 as SQVTM and CDR2 as ANQGSEA. Here the CDR3 DNA reads TGCAGCGCCAGAGGGGACAGGGCCTACGAGCAGTACTTC. This codes for CSARGDRAYEQYF.